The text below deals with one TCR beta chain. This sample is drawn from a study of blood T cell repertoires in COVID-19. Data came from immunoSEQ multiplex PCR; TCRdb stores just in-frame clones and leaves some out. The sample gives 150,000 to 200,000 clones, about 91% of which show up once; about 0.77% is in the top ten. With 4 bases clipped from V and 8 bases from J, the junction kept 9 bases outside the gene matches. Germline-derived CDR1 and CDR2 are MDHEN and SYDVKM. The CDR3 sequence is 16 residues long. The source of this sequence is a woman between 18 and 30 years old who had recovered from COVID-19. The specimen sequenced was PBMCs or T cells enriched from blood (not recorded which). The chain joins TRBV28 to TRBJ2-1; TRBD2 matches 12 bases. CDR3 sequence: CASSSLGLAGRDEQFF. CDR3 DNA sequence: TGTGCCAGCAGTTCGCTCGGACTAGCGGGGCGGGATGAGCAGTTCTTC. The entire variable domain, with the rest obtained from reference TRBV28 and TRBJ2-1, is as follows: DVKVTQSSRYLVKRTGEKVFLECVQDMDHENMFWYRQDPGLGLRLIYFSYDVKMKEKGDIPEGYSVSREKKERFSLILESASTNQTSMYLCASSSLGLAGRDEQFFGPGTRLTVL.